The source of this TCR beta chain is a study of blood T cell repertoires in COVID-19. The junction had 3 bases not matched to a gene; V was cut back by 5 bases and J by 2 bases. CDR3 size: 13 residues. Only in-frame clones appear in the TCRdb table, and some are missing; sequencing was by immunoSEQ multiplex PCR. The table records roughly 180,000 clones, about three quarters of them present only once. The clonotype comes from a woman older than 75 with COVID-19, enrolled during active disease. Material for sequencing was peripheral blood. The chain uses TRBV12-3 or TRBV12-4 and TRBJ2-7; 7 nucleotides align to TRBD1. CDR3 amino acids: CASSPTGTYEQYF. The CDR3 region has the DNA TGTGCCAGCAGTCCGACAGGGACCTACGAGCAGTACTTC.